This paragraph covers one T cell receptor beta chain sequence. This clonotype was seen a single time. Its antigen is not yet known. Base-call qualities are not available, and no considerably larger clone is one nucleotide away. Support from one read is weak. This specimen belongs to a study of regulatory and conventional T cells in breast cancer (dated by TCRdb to between 2014 and 2016). Preparation of the library involved PCR. TCRdb shows the sequencer as 454 GS FLX Titanium. TCRdb ran its own pipeline on the public reads, namely fastp trimming at Q25 and MiXCR clone calling, and kept in-frame beta chains. Every CDR3 protein is listed once, alongside the most common genes and DNA of its rows. The sample table lists several hundred distinct CDR3 sequences, under 35% of them with a count of one. The ten largest clones add up to around 12% of the sample. Taken from the germline V gene, the CDR1 and CDR2 loops are SGHRS and YFSETQ. Its CDR3 holds 11 amino acids, cysteine through phenylalanine. Of the read, only the CDR3 DNA is kept; its 33 bases are in frame from base 1. V is pared back by 4 bases and J by 5 bases, with 5 bases lying between the germline termini.

In this chain, TRBV5-1 is recombined with TRBJ2-3; the D segment cannot be called with confidence. This TCR was recovered from a female donor with breast cancer. The specimen was regulatory T cells from blood. The CDR3 reads as follows: CASSLGDTQYF. The bases are TGCGCCAGCAGCCTCGGAGATACGCAGTATTTT. Beyond the CDR3, the reference TRBV5-1 and TRBJ2-3 genes provide the residues; the full variable domain reads: KAGVTQTPRYLIKTRGQQVTLSCSPISGHRSVSWYQQTPGQGLQFLFEYFSETQRNKGNFPGRFSGRQFSNSRSEMNVSTLELGDSALYLCASSLGDTQYFGPGTRLTVL.